This note documents a single T cell receptor (beta chain) sequence. It has no known antigen specificity. Base qualities are not at hand, and no much larger clone is one base apart. One collaborating source in Seattle enrolled patients while the patients were actively infected and followed the patients over time throughout the course of disease. The collaborating institutions used their own protocols to collect whole blood in K2EDTA tubes. For TCRbeta analysis, collaborator samples were shipped as frozen whole blood, as isolated PBMCs, or as DNA extracted from either sample type. The sample belongs to a study of blood T cell repertoires in COVID-19 (TCRdb year 2020). General notes on the study: Samples from collaborators originated in the United States, Italy and Spain and spanned both the acute and convalescent phases of COVID-19. The samples were drawn from two sources: the first 160 participants of the ongoing ImmuneRACE study, and 950 to 1,500 subjects contributed by 6 global collaborators. Deeply sampled blood TCRbeta repertoires from subjects exposed to, actively infected with, or recovered from COVID-19 were included in the dataset. HLA class I and class II types, where available, came from metadata supplied by the sample provider rather than from assay-based typing. A de-identified subject ID, COVID-19 status, age in years and sex were almost always included in the sample metadata. The repertoires were released in a freely available public database meant as a resource for research on the immune response to SARS-CoV-2. The material from the prospective study consisted of cDNA or gDNA derived from T cells, B-cell-depleted T cells, or PBMCs.

Measured from the cysteine to the phenylalanine, the CDR3 is 18 residues long. CDR3 DNA only is kept here, 54 bases in frame from base 1. Trimming takes 0 bases off V and 4 bases off J; junction bases not matched to a gene: 11. The study at large found these results: Clinical and demographic metadata were provided uncurated, with the amount varying by source and participant.

TCRbeta CDR3 regions were amplified from genomic DNA using the immunoSEQ Assay, a bias-controlled multiplex PCR. For the original study's pipeline: Within the assay, amplification of reference gene primers was used to estimate how many nucleated cells each sample contained. Sequence reads were collapsed and filtered to measure the absolute abundance of every unique TCRbeta CDR3 rearrangement. Productive Simpson clonality was computed per sample as the square root of Simpson's diversity index over productive rearrangements. The table comes from immuneACCESS by way of TCRdb, which keeps in-frame sequences with V and J called. Part of the clones is missing from these tables; in studies checked, under half for an unresolved V gene and the rest for unknown reasons. The V and J calls and the clone size are those of that table, but D and trimming were determined from the DNA. This sample lists about 230,000 clones; approximately 85% were detected once. The ten largest make up 5.1% of the sample.

This receptor was taken from a man aged 45-65 years with COVID-19, enrolled during active disease. Material: peripheral blood. The V and J segments used are TRBV5-3 and TRBJ2-1, with 9 central nucleotides matching TRBD1. TRBV5-3 belongs to the ORF category, with a function that is uncertain. CDR3 protein: CARSLAILLGQGYNEQFF. At the DNA level, the sequence is TGTGCCAGAAGCTTGGCGATATTACTAGGACAGGGGTACAATGAGCAGTTCTTC.